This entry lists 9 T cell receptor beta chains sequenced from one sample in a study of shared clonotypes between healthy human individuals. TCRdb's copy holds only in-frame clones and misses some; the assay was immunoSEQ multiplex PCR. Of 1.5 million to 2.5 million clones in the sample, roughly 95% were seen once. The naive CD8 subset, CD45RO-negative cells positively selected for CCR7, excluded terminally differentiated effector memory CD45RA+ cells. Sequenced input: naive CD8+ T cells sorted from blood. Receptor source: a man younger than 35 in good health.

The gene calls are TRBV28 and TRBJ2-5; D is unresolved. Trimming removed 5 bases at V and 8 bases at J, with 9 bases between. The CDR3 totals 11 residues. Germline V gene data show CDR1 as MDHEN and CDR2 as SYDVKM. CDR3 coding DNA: TGTGCCAGCAGTCCGTCCTCAACCCAGTACTTC. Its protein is CASSPSSTQYF.

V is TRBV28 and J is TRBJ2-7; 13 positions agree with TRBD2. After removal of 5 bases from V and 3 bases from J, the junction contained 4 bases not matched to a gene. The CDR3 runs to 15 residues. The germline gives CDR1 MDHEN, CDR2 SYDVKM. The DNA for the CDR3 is TGTGCCAGCAGTGAAGGACTAGCGGGGGACTACGAGCAGTACTTC. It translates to CASSEGLAGDYEQYF.

In DNA, the CDR3 is TGTGCCAGCAGGCCCGGACAGGGGGTCGACAATGAGCAGTTCTTC. It encodes CASRPGQGVDNEQFF. The V and J genes are TRBV6-1 and TRBJ2-1; 10 bases are a match to TRBD1. In germline, CDR1 is MNHNS, CDR2 SASEGT. There are 15 residues in the CDR3. J was trimmed by 5 bases and V by 6 bases; bases with no gene match: 7.

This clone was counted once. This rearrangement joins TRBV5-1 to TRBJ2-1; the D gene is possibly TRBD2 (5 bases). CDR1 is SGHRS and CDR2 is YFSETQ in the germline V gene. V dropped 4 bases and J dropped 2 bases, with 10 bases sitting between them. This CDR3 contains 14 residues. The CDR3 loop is CASSPAATYNEQFF. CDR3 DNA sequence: TGCGCCAGCAGCCCAGCGGCCACCTACAATGAGCAGTTCTTC.

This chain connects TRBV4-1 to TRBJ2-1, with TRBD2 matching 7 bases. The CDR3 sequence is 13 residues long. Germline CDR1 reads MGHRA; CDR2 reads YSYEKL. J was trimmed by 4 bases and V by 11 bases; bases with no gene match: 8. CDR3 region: CAAGQRGYNEQFF. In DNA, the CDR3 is TGCGCCGCCGGGCAGCGGGGATACAATGAGCAGTTCTTC.

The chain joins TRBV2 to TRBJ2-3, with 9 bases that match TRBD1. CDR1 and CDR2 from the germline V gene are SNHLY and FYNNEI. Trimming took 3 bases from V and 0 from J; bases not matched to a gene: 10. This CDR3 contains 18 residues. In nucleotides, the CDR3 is TGTGCCAGCAGTGAGTCAAGGGACAGGGCCTCTAGCACAGATACGCAGTATTTT. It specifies CASSESRDRASSTDTQYF.

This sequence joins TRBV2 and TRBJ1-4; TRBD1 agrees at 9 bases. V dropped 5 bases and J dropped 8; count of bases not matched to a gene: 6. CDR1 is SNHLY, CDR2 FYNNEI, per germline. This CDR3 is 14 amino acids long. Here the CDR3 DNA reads TGTGCCAGCAGTTTGGACAGGGGAGGGGAAAAACTGTTTTTT. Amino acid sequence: CASSLDRGGEKLFF.

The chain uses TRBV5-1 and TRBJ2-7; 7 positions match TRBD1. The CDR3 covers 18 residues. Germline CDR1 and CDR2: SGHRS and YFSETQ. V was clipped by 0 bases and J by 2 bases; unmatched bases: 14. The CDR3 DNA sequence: TGCGCCAGCAGCTTGGATTCAAGGACAGGATTCCAGACCTACGAGCAGTACTTC. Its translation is CASSLDSRTGFQTYEQYF.

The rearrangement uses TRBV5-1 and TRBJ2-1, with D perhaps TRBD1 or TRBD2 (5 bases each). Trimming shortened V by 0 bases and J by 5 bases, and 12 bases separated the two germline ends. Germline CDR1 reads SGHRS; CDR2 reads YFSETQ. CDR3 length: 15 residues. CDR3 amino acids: CASSLAGTLNNEQFF. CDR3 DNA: TGCGCCAGCAGCTTGGCGGGGACGCTAAACAATGAGCAGTTCTTC.